This T cell receptor (beta chain) was identified during a study of shared clonotypes between healthy human individuals. Sequencing used immunoSEQ multiplex PCR; TCRdb keeps in-frame clones, though not all of them. This sample has millions of clones, with roughly 91% found just once. Study results and caveats: Clonotype sharing across donors was expected to vary with sequencing depth. Despite large depth, rarefaction showed incomplete sorted-subset sequencing.

CD45RO-negative CD8 cells positively selected for CCR7 made up the naive population, which excluded terminally differentiated effector memory CD45RA+ cells. Germline V gene lookup returns CDR1 MDHEN and CDR2 SYDVKM. V was trimmed by 4 bases and J by 5 bases, leaving 8 bases between them. The CDR3 sequence is 12 residues long. As for this clone: Its specificity is unknown.

The V call is TRBV28, the J call TRBJ2-5; D unresolved. The material sequenced was naive CD8+ T cells from PBMCs. The clonotype comes from a man aged 18 to 30 in good health. Some clones in this sample may be carry-over from other donors' samples. CDR3 region: CASSSERETQYF. CDR3 bases: TGTGCCAGCAGTTCAGAACGGGAGACCCAGTACTTC.